Listed below are T cell receptor beta chains from one sample, sequenced in a study of blood T cell repertoires in COVID-19. The protocol was immunoSEQ multiplex PCR, while the TCRdb copy is restricted to in-frame clones and leaves out a portion. The sample has under 130,000 clones, around 83% seen once; the top ten hold 2% to 2.5%. The sequenced sample was peripheral blood. Every receptor here comes from a human donor in a cohort sampled during active COVID-19. CDR3s include the opening cysteine and the closing phenylalanine or tryptophan. A D gene is named only where the DNA matches it firmly. Where a row states a size, it is once, few, many or the class of an expanded clone; other rows omit it.

size	J	D	V	DNA	CDR3
NA	TRBJ1-2	TRBD1	TRBV28	TGTGCCAGCAGCCCCTTTCAGGCAGGGGGCGCGTTTGGCTACACCTTC	CASSPFQAGGAFGYTF
NA	TRBJ2-2	TRBD1	TRBV5-4	TGTGCCAGCAGTTCAGCCGACAGGGACACCGGGGAGCTGTTTTTT	CASSSADRDTGELFF
once	TRBJ2-3	NA	TRBV5-1	TGCGCCAGCAGCCTAGACGGTGCCCGCACAGATACGCAGTATTTT	CASSLDGARTDTQYF
NA	TRBJ1-2	TRBD1	TRBV28	TGTGCCAGCAGGAGACAGGGGGGCGGCTACACCTTC	CASRRQGGGYTF
NA	TRBJ1-2	NA	TRBV19	TGTGCCAGTGGTCCAGGGGCTAACTATGGCTACACCTTC	CASGPGANYGYTF
NA	TRBJ1-2	NA	TRBV11-1	TGTGCCAGCAGCTTCTCAGGGCCCATGCACGGCTACACCTTC	CASSFSGPMHGYTF
NA	TRBJ2-1	TRBD2	TRBV4-1	TGCGCCAGCAGCCAAGACTCAGTATCGGGGGGCTCCTACAATGAGCAGTTCTTC	CASSQDSVSGGSYNEQFF
NA	TRBJ1-5	NA	TRBV4-1	TGCGCCAGCAGCCATGGCCCAGGGATAGGAGATCAGCCCCAGCATTTT	CASSHGPGIGDQPQHF
few	TRBJ1-5	NA	TRBV9	TGTGCCAGCAGCGGAACAGGGAATCAGCCCCAGCATTTT	CASSGTGNQPQHF
NA	TRBJ2-4	NA	TRBV20-1	TGCAGTGCTCGTGGTGGGGAGATAAAAAACATTCAGTACTTC	CSARGGEIKNIQYF
NA	TRBJ1-2	NA	TRBV2	TGTGCCAGCAGTGTGGGGCAGGGTGTCGGAGGCTACACCTTC	CASSVGQGVGGYTF
NA	TRBJ2-3	NA	TRBV7-3	TGTGCCAGCAGCCCCCCTGGCACAGATACGCAGTATTTT	CASSPPGTDTQYF
NA	TRBJ2-3	TRBD1	TRBV30	TGTGCCTGGAGTGTTGGGACAGGGGTCACAGATACGCAGTATTTT	CAWSVGTGVTDTQYF
NA	TRBJ2-3	NA	TRBV2	TGTGCCAGCAGTTCCGACAGAACCTCTTATTCCACAGATACGCAGTATTTT	CASSSDRTSYSTDTQYF
NA	TRBJ2-7	NA	TRBV5-1	TGCGCCAGCAGCTTGAGCGGGCGTCCCCACGAGCAGTACTTC	CASSLSGRPHEQYF
NA	TRBJ2-1	NA	TRBV6-5	TGTGCCAGCAGTTACTCCAGGGTCCTCAATGAGCAGTTCTTC	CASSYSRVLNEQFF
NA	TRBJ2-3	NA	TRBV14	TGTGCCAGCAGCCAACCAGGGAAAGTAGGGGGTACGCAGTATTTT	CASSQPGKVGGTQYF
NA	TRBJ1-4	NA	TRBV6-6	TGTGCCAGCAGTTACGCAGGGGACGGGGAAAAACTGTTTTTT	CASSYAGDGEKLFF
NA	TRBJ2-7	TRBD2	TRBV19	TGTGCCAGTAGTATATATGGTAGCGGGCCTTACGAGCAGTACTTC	CASSIYGSGPYEQYF
NA	TRBJ1-1	NA	TRBV11-2	TGTGCCAGCAGCCGAGCTGAGTTCTTCACTGAAGCTTTCTTT	CASSRAEFFTEAFF
NA	TRBJ2-1	TRBD2	TRBV5-1	TGCGCCAGCCTCAAGGACGGGGGGTTGAGCTCCTACAATGAGCAGTTCTTC	CASLKDGGLSSYNEQFF
NA	TRBJ1-5	NA	TRBV2	TGTGCCAGCAGTGGCCCACAGCCGTCCAATCAGCCCCAGCATTTT	CASSGPQPSNQPQHF
NA	TRBJ2-3	TRBD1	TRBV3-1/TRBV3-2	TGTGCCAGCAGCTACAGGGACAGTAGCACAGATACGCAGTATTTT	CASSYRDSSTDTQYF
NA	TRBJ2-6	TRBD1	TRBV25-1	TGTGCCAGTCAGGGGGCTGGAGGGGCCAACGTCCTGACTTTC	CASQGAGGANVLTF
NA	TRBJ1-1	NA	TRBV6-1	TGTGCCAGCAGTGAAGTGGGGGCGAACACTGAAGCTTTCTTT	CASSEVGANTEAFF
NA	TRBJ1-5	TRBD1	TRBV19	TGTGCCAGTAGTCCAACAGGGGGCGTATTTCAGCCCCAGCATTTT	CASSPTGGVFQPQHF
NA	TRBJ2-2	TRBD1	TRBV27	TGTGCCAGCAGTTCCACCCGGACAGGGACTTACACCGGGGAGCTGTTTTTT	CASSSTRTGTYTGELFF
NA	TRBJ1-4	TRBD1	TRBV29-1	TGCAGCGTTGAAGGGGGACAGGCTAATGAAAAACTGTTTTTT	CSVEGGQANEKLFF
NA	TRBJ2-5	NA	TRBV7-3	TGTGCCAGCAGCTTAATGGGAGGAGAGAGAGAGACCCAGTACTTC	CASSLMGGERETQYF
NA	TRBJ2-7	TRBD2	TRBV28	TGTGCCAGCAGTTTATTTCGGGGGGAGGTCCGCGAGCAGTACTTC	CASSLFRGEVREQYF
few	TRBJ1-2	NA	TRBV6-1	TGTGCCAGCAGTGAAGGGACAGCTAACTATGGCTACACCTTC	CASSEGTANYGYTF
NA	TRBJ2-1	TRBD2	TRBV9	TGTGCCAGCAGCCCTGCAGGTAGCGGGGGCTCTTCGGAGCAGTTCTTC	CASSPAGSGGSSEQFF
NA	TRBJ1-2	TRBD1	TRBV6-5	TGTGCCAGCAGTTTTTCTCAGGGACAGGGAGACTATGGCTACACCTTC	CASSFSQGQGDYGYTF
NA	TRBJ2-5	TRBD2	TRBV28	TGTGCCAGCACGACGGGACTAGCGAGCGGTTTTCAAGAGACCCAGTACTTC	CASTTGLASGFQETQYF
NA	TRBJ1-2	NA	TRBV5-1	TGCGCCAGCAGCCCATCGTCACAGTCCTATGGCTACACCTTC	CASSPSSQSYGYTF
NA	TRBJ2-1	TRBD1	TRBV7-8	TGTGCCAGCAGCTTGGGGACAGACAATGAGCAGTTCTTC	CASSLGTDNEQFF
NA	TRBJ2-1	NA	TRBV24-1	TGTGCCACCAGTCACCCCGGGACAAACAATGAGCAGTTCTTC	CATSHPGTNNEQFF
NA	TRBJ1-1	NA	TRBV27	TGTGCCAGCAGTTTGGGCAGGGTCACTGAAGCTTTCTTT	CASSLGRVTEAFF
NA	TRBJ2-7	TRBD1	TRBV3-1/TRBV3-2	TGTGCCAGCAGCCAGGGGACAGGGGGCTCCATCGAGCAGTACTTC	CASSQGTGGSIEQYF
NA	TRBJ2-6	NA	TRBV3-1/TRBV3-2	TGTGCCAGCAGCCATGGGGGGACTGGGGCCAACGTCCTGACTTTC	CASSHGGTGANVLTF